These 9 T cell receptor beta chains were sequenced from one sample in a study of T cell responses to AZD1222 COVID-19 vaccine (dated by TCRdb to the early 2020s). The sample's time point label, decoded: baseline before first vaccination. Library creation used the immunoSEQ multiplex PCR assay. In its TCRdb copy, this immuneACCESS table keeps in-frame sequences only and misses some clones. Where compared with another copy, unresolved V genes explain less than half of these, and the others have no known cause. The sample yields over 110,000 clones; approximately 94% were counted once. Roughly 4.9% of the sample is taken by the ten largest. The material sequenced was peripheral blood, taken on day 0 of AZD1222 vaccination. The receptors here all came from an adult in good health.

The chain combines TRBV4-3 with TRBJ1-4, with a tentative D call TRBD1 (5 bases). Germline-derived CDR1 and CDR2 are LGHNA and YSLEER. Trimming left V 2 bases short and J 10 bases short, with 8 bases between. The CDR3 length is 12 residues. The CDR3: CASSQTGVKLFF. CDR3 sequence (DNA): TGCGCCAGCAGCCAAACGGGGGTAAAACTGTTTTTT.

The genes are TRBV5-4 and TRBJ2-3; D gene ambiguous. There are 15 residues in the CDR3. In germline, CDR1 is SGHNT, CDR2 YYREEE (reference sequence). Trimming removed 0 bases from V and 5 bases from J, with 13 bases in between. CDR3 in amino acids: CASSLGPTGRDTQYF. For the CDR3, the DNA is TGTGCCAGCAGCTTGGGACCAACGGGTAGAGATACGCAGTATTTT.

The rearrangement joins TRBV3-1 (or the pseudogene TRBV3-2) to TRBJ2-5, with a tentative D call TRBD1 (6 bases). In germline, CDR1 is LGHDT, CDR2 YNNKEL (reference sequence). The CDR3 is made up of 14 amino acids. Trimming removed 1 base from V and 3 bases from J, with 9 bases in between. The chain's CDR3 is CASSQGAGEETQYF. In DNA form, the CDR3 reads TGTGCCAGCAGCCAAGGAGCAGGGGAAGAGACCCAGTACTTC.

The chain links TRBV5-5 to TRBJ1-3; 7 nucleotides line up with TRBD1. CDR3 length: 14 residues. The germline V gene has CDR1 SGHKS and CDR2 YYEKEE (reference sequence). Trimming removed 3 bases from V and 2 bases from J; junction bases left unmatched: 2. Here the CDR3 DNA reads TGTGCCAGCAGCTCACAGGGGACTGGAAACACCATATATTTT. It encodes CASSSQGTGNTIYF.

The chain links TRBV5-4 to TRBJ1-2; no definite D call. V dropped 2 bases and J dropped 0 bases, with 8 bases sitting between them. The CDR3 length is 14 residues. Germline V CDR1 and CDR2: SGHNT, YYREEE (reference sequence). CDR3 in amino acids: CASSFSGTNYGYTF. As DNA, the CDR3 is TGTGCCAGCAGCTTCTCGGGGACTAACTATGGCTACACCTTC. The complete variable domain, with remaining parts taken from reference TRBV5-4 and TRBJ1-2, reads ETGVTQSPTHLIKTRGQQVTLRCSSQSGHNTVSWYQQALGQGPQFIFQYYREEENGRGNFPPRFSGLQFPNYSSELNVNALELDDSALYLCASSFSGTNYGYTFGSGTRLTVV.

The rearrangement links TRBV3-1 (or the pseudogene TRBV3-2) to TRBJ1-1; possibly TRBD1 for D (5 bases). The CDR3 spans 15 residues. The germline V gene has CDR1 LGHDT and CDR2 YNNKEL (reference sequence). V lost 0 bases, J lost 5 bases, and 13 bases lay in between. DNA for the CDR3: TGTGCCAGCAGCCAAGAAGGAGCAGGGAATACTGAAGCTTTCTTT. This gives the protein CASSQEGAGNTEAFF.

The chain carries TRBV7-2 and TRBJ2-7; 8 positions agree with TRBD2. Trimming removed 5 bases from V and 0 bases from J; junction bases left unmatched: 6. There are 15 residues in the CDR3. Germline CDR1 SGHTA, CDR2 FQGNSA. CDR3 DNA: TGTGCCAGCAGCGGACGCGGGGGGACCTCCTACGAGCAGTACTTC. Translated, it gives CASSGRGGTSYEQYF.

The V gene is TRBV7-9, the J gene TRBJ2-1; TRBD1 is a possible D gene (5 bases). CDR1 and CDR2 (germline): SEHNR, FQNEAQ (reference sequence). Trimming took 1 base from V and 0 from J, leaving 13 bases between them. The CDR3 contains 17 residues. CDR3 region: CASSLGITGDSYNEQFF. The DNA of the CDR3 is TGTGCCAGCAGCTTAGGGATTACAGGAGACTCCTACAATGAGCAGTTCTTC.

The chain has TRBV19 and TRBJ2-7; 8 bases match TRBD1. J gave up 0 bases and V 4 bases, and 2 bases lay outside the gene matches. Per germline, CDR1 LNHDA and CDR2 SQIVND (reference sequence). This CDR3 has 14 amino acids. The CDR3 nucleotides are TGTGCCAGTAGTAAGCAGGGGGCCTCCTACGAGCAGTACTTC. It encodes CASSKQGASYEQYF.